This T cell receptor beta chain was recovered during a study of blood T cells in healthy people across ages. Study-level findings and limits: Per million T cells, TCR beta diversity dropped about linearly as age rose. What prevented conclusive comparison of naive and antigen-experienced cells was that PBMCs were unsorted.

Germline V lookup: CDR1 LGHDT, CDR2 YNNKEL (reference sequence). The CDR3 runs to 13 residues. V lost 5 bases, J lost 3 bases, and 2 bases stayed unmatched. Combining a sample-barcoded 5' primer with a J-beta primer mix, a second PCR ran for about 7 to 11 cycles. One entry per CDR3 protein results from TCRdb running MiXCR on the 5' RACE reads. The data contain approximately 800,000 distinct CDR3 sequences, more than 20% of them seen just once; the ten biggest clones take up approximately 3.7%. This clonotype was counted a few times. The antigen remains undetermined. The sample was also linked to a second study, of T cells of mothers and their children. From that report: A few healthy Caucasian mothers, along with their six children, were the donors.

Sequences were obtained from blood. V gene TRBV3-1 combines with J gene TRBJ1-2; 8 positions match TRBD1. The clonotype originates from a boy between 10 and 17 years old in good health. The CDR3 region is CASSDRGDYGYTF. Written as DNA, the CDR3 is TGTGCCAGCAGCGACAGGGGTGACTATGGCTACACCTTC. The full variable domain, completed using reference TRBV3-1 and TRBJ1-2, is DTAVSQTPKYLVTQMGNDKSIKCEQNLGHDTMYWYKQDSKKFLKIMFSYNNKELIINETVPNRFSPKSPDKAHLNLHINSLELGDSAVYFCASSDRGDYGYTFGSGTRLTVV.